This T cell receptor beta chain is from a study of blood T cell repertoires in COVID-19. Turning to the study itself: Both acute and convalescent COVID-19 samples were obtained from the United States, Italy and Spain. PBMCs, B-cell-depleted T cells, or T cells provided the cDNA or gDNA that made up the material.

Original methodology: Amplifying reference gene primers gave estimates of nucleated cell counts. Using immunoSEQ multiplex PCR, the repertoire was profiled, and TCRdb retains in-frame clones only, with some absent. From that table come the V and J calls and clone size; the DNA was used to work out D and trimming. There are 68,000 or so clones in the sample; roughly 86% occur only once, and 4.1% lies in the top ten. This CDR3 spans 16 amino acids. Germline V gives CDR1 KGHDR, CDR2 SFDVKD. Trimming left V 5 bases short and J 0 bases short, with 14 bases between. This rearrangement joins TRBV24-1 to TRBJ2-3, with a weak D call TRBD1 (6 bases). Sequencing was performed on peripheral blood. The receptor was isolated from a man over 45 with acute or convalescent COVID-19. The CDR3 reads CATSGGHGTSTDTQYF. The CDR3 nucleotides read TGTGCCACCAGTGGGGGGCACGGTACTAGCACAGATACGCAGTATTTT.